This T cell receptor (beta chain) derives from a study of preoperative IRX-2 immunotherapy in early breast cancer. Noted treatment: preoperative locoregional IRX-2 cytokine immunotherapy. Samples came from a phase Ib trial of preoperative locoregional IRX-2 cytokine immunotherapy. The protocol was immunoSEQ multiplex PCR, while the TCRdb copy is restricted to in-frame clones and leaves out a portion. The repertoire holds some 25,000 clones, approximately 90% seen once, with roughly 10% in the top ten. Looked up from germline, CDR1 is MNHEY and CDR2 is SVGAGI. The V end lost 6 bases, the J end lost 3 bases, and 11 bases lay between the germline ends. This CDR3 has 13 residues.

The gene calls are TRBV6-5 and TRBJ1-1, with D possibly matching TRBD1 (6 bases). The sequencing used tumor tissue, collected after IRX-2 immunotherapy. The TCR comes from a human donor with breast cancer. Here the CDR3 DNA reads TGTGCCAGCAGCCCGACAGGAGACACTGAAGCTTTCTTT. This translates into CASSPTGDTEAFF.